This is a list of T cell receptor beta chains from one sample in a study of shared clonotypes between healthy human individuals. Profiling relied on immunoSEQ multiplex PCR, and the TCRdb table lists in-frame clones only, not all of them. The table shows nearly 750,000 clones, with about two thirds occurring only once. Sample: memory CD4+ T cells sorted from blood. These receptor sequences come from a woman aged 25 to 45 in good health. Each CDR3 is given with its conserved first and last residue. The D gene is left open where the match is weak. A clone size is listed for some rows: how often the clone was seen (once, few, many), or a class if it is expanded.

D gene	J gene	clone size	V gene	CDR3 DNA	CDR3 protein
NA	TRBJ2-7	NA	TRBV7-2	TGTGCCAGCAGCTACCAAAGAGACTCCTACGAGCAGTACTTC	CASSYQRDSYEQYF
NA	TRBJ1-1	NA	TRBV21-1	TGTGCCAGCAGCAATGATGGTGACAGGGTTGAAGCTTTCTTT	CASSNDGDRVEAFF
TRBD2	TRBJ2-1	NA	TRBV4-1	TGCGCCAGCAGCCTTAGCGGGAGCGCCTCCTACAATGAGCAGTTCTTC	CASSLSGSASYNEQFF
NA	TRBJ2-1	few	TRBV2	TGTGCCAGCACCGCCCTGGGCTCCTACAATGAGCAGTTCTTC	CASTALGSYNEQFF
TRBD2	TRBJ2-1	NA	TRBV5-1	TGCGCCAGCAGCACTAGCGGGAGGGCCAATGAGCAGTTCTTC	CASSTSGRANEQFF
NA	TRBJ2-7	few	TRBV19	TGTGCCAGTAGTTTACGCAGGGCCTACGAGCAGTACTTC	CASSLRRAYEQYF
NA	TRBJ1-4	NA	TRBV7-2	TGTGCCAGCAGCCCGGGGGTATCGGGAAAACTGTTTTTT	CASSPGVSGKLFF
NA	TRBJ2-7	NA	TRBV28	TGTGCCAGCTGCGGGTCGACCTACGAGCAGTACTTC	CASCGSTYEQYF
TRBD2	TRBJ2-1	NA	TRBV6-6	TGTGCCAGCAGTAATCTAGCGGCCTACAATGAGCAGTTCTTC	CASSNLAAYNEQFF
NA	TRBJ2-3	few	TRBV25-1	TGTGCCAGCAGTGAAGGGGGCACAGATACGCAGTATTTT	CASSEGGTDTQYF
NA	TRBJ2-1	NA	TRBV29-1	TGCAGCGTTGAGGGTTACAATGAGCAGTTCTTC	CSVEGYNEQFF
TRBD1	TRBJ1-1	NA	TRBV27	TGTGCCAGCAGTTTATTGGGGGTACAGGGGGAAGCTTTCTTT	CASSLLGVQGEAFF
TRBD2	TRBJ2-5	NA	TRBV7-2	TGTGCCAGCAGCGCCAACCCCGGGACTAGCGGGAGGGAGACCCAGTACTTC	CASSANPGTSGRETQYF
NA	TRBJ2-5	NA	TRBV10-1	TGCGCCAGCAGTGAGTCTACTAAAATGTACCAAGAGACCCAGTACTTC	CASSESTKMYQETQYF
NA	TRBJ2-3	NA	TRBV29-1	TGCAGCGTTGAAGATACGGTCGGAAGCACAGATACGCAGTATTTT	CSVEDTVGSTDTQYF
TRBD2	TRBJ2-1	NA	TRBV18	TGTGCCAGCTCACCATCTAGCGGATCCTACAATGAGCAGTTCTTC	CASSPSSGSYNEQFF
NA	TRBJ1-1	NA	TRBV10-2	TGCGCCAGCAGTGAAAGGGGAGAGGCCGGTGAAGCTTTCTTT	CASSERGEAGEAFF
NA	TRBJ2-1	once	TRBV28	TGTGCCAGCAGTTCCTACAATGAGCAGTTCTTC	CASSSYNEQFF
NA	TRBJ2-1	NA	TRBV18	TGTGCCAGCTCACCACCGACGGTAGATGAGCAGTTCTTC	CASSPPTVDEQFF
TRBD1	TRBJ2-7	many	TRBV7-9	TGTGCCAGCAGCCAACTGACAGGGATCCACGAGCAGTACTTC	CASSQLTGIHEQYF
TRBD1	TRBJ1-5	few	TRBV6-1	TGTGCCAGCAGTGAAATGTGGACAGGGGGCAGGCAGCCCCAGCATTTT	CASSEMWTGGRQPQHF
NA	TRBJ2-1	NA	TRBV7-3	TGTGCCAGCAGCTTATTTTCCGGGAGTTCCTACAATGAGCAGTTCTTC	CASSLFSGSSYNEQFF
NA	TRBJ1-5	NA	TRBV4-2	TGTGCCAGCAGCCAAGCACAGCTTAGCAATCAGCCCCAGCATTTT	CASSQAQLSNQPQHF
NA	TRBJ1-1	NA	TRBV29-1	TGCAGCGTTGATGGGGTTTCTGAAGCTTTCTTT	CSVDGVSEAFF
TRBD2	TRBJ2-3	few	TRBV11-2	TGTGCCAGCAGCTTAATGACTAGCGGGAGAACAGATACGCAGTATTTT	CASSLMTSGRTDTQYF
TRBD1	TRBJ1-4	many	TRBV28	TGTGCCAGCAGTTCCTATTCCGACAGGGGAGGAAGCGAAAAACTGTTTTTT	CASSSYSDRGGSEKLFF